The T cell receptor beta chain described here comes from a study of blood T cell repertoires in COVID-19 (dated by TCRdb to between 2020 and 2021). As for the study more broadly: Collaborator samples came from the United States, Italy and Spain and covered acute and convalescent phases of COVID-19. Subjects who had been exposed to COVID-19, were actively infected with it, or had recovered from it provided the deeply sampled blood TCRbeta repertoires that made up the dataset. A de-identified subject ID, COVID-19 status, age in years and sex were almost always included in the sample metadata. The repertoires were made available in a free public database intended to serve as a resource for research on the immune response to SARS-CoV-2. Samples were obtained from the ongoing ImmuneRACE study (first 160 participants) and from 950 to 1,500 subjects provided by 6 global collaborators. The material from the prospective study consisted of cDNA or gDNA derived from T cells, B-cell-depleted T cells, or PBMCs. Where available, HLA class I and class II types were obtained from metadata supplied by the sample provider rather than from assay-based typing.

Here is what the overall study found, with its caveats: The amount of clinical and demographic metadata varied by source and participant and was provided uncurated.

TCRbeta CDR3 regions were amplified from genomic DNA using the immunoSEQ Assay, a bias-controlled multiplex PCR. Regarding the original processing steps: The number of nucleated cells in each sample was estimated by amplification of reference gene primers within the assay. To quantify the absolute abundance of each unique TCRbeta CDR3 rearrangement, sequence reads were collapsed and filtered. For each sample, productive Simpson clonality was calculated by taking the square root of Simpson's diversity index across productive rearrangements. Here the immuneACCESS table is served through TCRdb, limited to in-frame sequences with V and J called. Missing clones are a known gap in these copies; in checked studies unresolved V genes cover under half, and the rest lacks a known reason. Clone size and the V and J calls come from that table; the DNA yielded D and trimming. In this sample the table shows fewer than 150,000 clones, around 82% of which occur a single time. Of the sample, less than 9.5% is held by the ten largest clones.

The germline V gene specifies SNHLY as CDR1 and FYNNEI as CDR2. V is trimmed back by 5 bases and J by 4 bases, and the junction contains 6 bases that no gene match accounts for. Taken from cysteine to phenylalanine, the CDR3 has 15 residues. The only DNA kept is the CDR3, 45 bases in frame from the first base. The collaborating institutions used their own protocols to collect whole blood in K2EDTA tubes. For TCRbeta analysis, collaborator samples were shipped as frozen whole blood, as isolated PBMCs, or as DNA extracted from either sample type. As regards this clone: Its antigen specificity is not known. The input lacks base qualities; no much larger clone sits a single base away.

The chain was built from TRBV2 and TRBJ2-3; 10 junctional bases match TRBD1. The sample comprised peripheral blood. This TCR was recovered from a human donor in a cohort sampled during active COVID-19. The CDR3 reads as follows: CASSRRQGAADTQYF. The nucleotide sequence reads TGTGCCAGCAGTAGACGACAGGGGGCGGCAGATACGCAGTATTTT.